The T cell receptor beta chain under discussion was sequenced for a study of cytotoxic CD8 clonotypes in ibrutinib-treated CLL (dated by TCRdb to the early 2020s). Broadly, across the study: In this cohort, approximately 15 patients were treatment-naive and ten to twelve were relapsed/refractory, while around 18 had unmutated IGHV. Partial responses were observed in about 25 patients and complete responses in 2; after a median follow-up of around 68 months, remission was maintained in 15 or so patients and progression was observed in roughly twelve. Response samples were taken after a median of 12 months on treatment, ranging from about 6 to 40 months. Samples averaged approximately 240,000 productive templates and 90,000 to 95,000 productive rearrangements. Longitudinal samples were obtainable from about 30% of the roughly 90 participants in the trial. Cryopreserved peripheral blood mononuclear cells were collected at three points: before therapy, at response, and at either sustained remission or disease progression. What the study reported, not specific to this receptor: Baseline clonality exceeded that of age-matched healthy donors and correlated strongly with circulating CD8+ T-cell counts. At ibrutinib response clonality went up, during sustained remission it held steady, and at progression it dropped back toward baseline. Lymph node repertoires were not examined, and the timing of sampling was not matched between patients in sustained remission and those whose disease progressed. Public clonotypes were rare and either shrank or stayed stable during treatment, and the rise in clonality at ibrutinib response reflected expansion of private clonotypes.

Around 1.8 micrograms of genomic DNA were extracted from cryopreserved PBMCs for TCR beta library preparation. Longitudinal blood samples from CLL patients on ibrutinib monotherapy underwent high-throughput TCR beta sequencing. The patients were enrolled in a single-center, open-label phase 2 trial of ibrutinib monotherapy. Worth noting for this clone: No antigen is known for it. No much larger clone is present one base from it, and per-base qualities are unavailable.

The goal of deep resolution MiSeq sequencing was a depth between 1 in 1 million and 1 in 200,000 T cells, and coverage averaged 10x per clonotype. The immunoSEQ hsTCRB Kit was used to generate TCR beta libraries. The authors' pipeline ran thus. ImmunoSEQ Data Assistant and ImmunoSEQ Analyzer were used for data analysis, and V, D and J genes were assigned according to IMGT definitions. Clonality was computed as one minus normalized Shannon entropy of productive rearrangement frequencies, ranging from 0 to 1. Only overrepresented clonotypes making up at least 0.05% of each patient's repertoire were included in the public clonotype analysis. Repertoires from about a dozen age-matched healthy donors in immuneACCESS were used as clonality controls. TCRdb limited this immuneACCESS table to in-frame rearrangements with V and J called. A share of clones is missing; checked studies link under half to unresolved V genes, and the rest is unexplained. The DNA gave D and trimming, while V, J and clone size come from that table. A total of tens of thousands of clones appear in this sample, approximately 45% of them only once. 18% of the sample is held by the ten biggest clonotypes.

From a lookup of the germline V gene, CDR1 and CDR2 are MNHEY and SVGAGI. V loses 10 bases, J loses 0 bases, and the germline ends lie 12 bases apart. Measured from the cysteine to the phenylalanine, the CDR3 is 13 residues long. Left in the record is the CDR3 DNA by itself, 39 bases read in frame from the first base. The clonotype comes from a human donor with chronic lymphocytic leukemia. This receptor chain uses TRBV6-5 and TRBJ1-1; the best D guess is TRBD1, with 6 bases matching. Here the sequenced sample was PBMCs, taken before ibrutinib treatment. The nucleotide sequence is TGTGCCACTTTTGGACAGATGAACACTGAAGCTTTCTTT. It is translated as CATFGQMNTEAFF.